This TCR beta chain was obtained from a study of blood T cell repertoires in COVID-19. The V end was cut by 4 bases, the J end by 5 bases, with 12 bases between. The CDR3 contains 12 residues. CDR1 is SQVTM and CDR2 is ANQGSEA in the germline V gene. The authors' processing: Amplified reference gene primers provided the basis for estimating nucleated cell counts. Here immunoSEQ multiplex PCR was the method, and the copy in TCRdb shows in-frame clones only, minus some. V and J calls and clone size are those listed in that table; D and trimming were worked out from the DNA. This table has around 700,000 clones, 90% appearing once.

The rearrangement uses TRBV29-1 and TRBJ2-7, with a tentative D call TRBD1 (5 bases). The material sequenced was peripheral blood. This receptor was taken from a woman younger than 30 with acute or convalescent COVID-19. CDR3 sequence: CSVGTRQNEQYF. The CDR3 bases are TGCAGCGTTGGGACCCGACAGAACGAGCAGTACTTC.